Listed below are T cell receptor beta chains from one sample, sequenced in a study of T cells after yellow fever vaccination. A single record per CDR3 protein comes from TCRdb applying MiXCR to the 5' RACE reads. The sample yields hundreds of thousands of distinct CDR3 sequences, over 5% seen once. The sequencing here drew on PBMCs, taken 5 days after the yellow fever booster vaccination. The receptors were gathered from a man aged 25 to 40 who received the YFV17D yellow fever vaccine. CDR3s include the opening cysteine and the closing phenylalanine or tryptophan. Some rows mark clone size as missing; the rest say once, few, many or name a class of expanded clone.

j_gene: TRBJ2-7
v_gene: TRBV7-2
abundance: few
CDR3aa: CASTLGGSVNEQYF

j_gene: TRBJ2-3
v_gene: TRBV20-1
abundance: many
CDR3aa: CSASLGSAPDTQYF

j_gene: TRBJ2-5
v_gene: TRBV7-2
abundance: many
CDR3aa: CASSAVSGRRETQYF

j_gene: TRBJ2-3
v_gene: TRBV5-1
abundance: .
CDR3aa: CASTRRGGTDTQYF

j_gene: TRBJ1-3
v_gene: TRBV7-9
abundance: few
CDR3aa: CASSQPSGITPGNTIYF

j_gene: TRBJ2-5
v_gene: TRBV3-1
abundance: many
CDR3aa: CASSQGVAGGPWEETQYF

j_gene: TRBJ1-1
v_gene: TRBV5-8
abundance: .
CDR3aa: CASSSGPGTFMNTEAFF

j_gene: TRBJ2-5
v_gene: TRBV5-1
abundance: many
CDR3aa: CASSKTSVQETQYF

j_gene: TRBJ2-5
v_gene: TRBV4-2
abundance: many
CDR3aa: CASSRVDSAETQYF

j_gene: TRBJ2-1
v_gene: TRBV20-1
abundance: many
CDR3aa: CSAHRPGPLNEQFF

j_gene: TRBJ2-3
v_gene: TRBV28
abundance: few
CDR3aa: CASGATDTQYF

j_gene: TRBJ2-1
v_gene: TRBV29-1
abundance: many
CDR3aa: CSGYGGTPAQYNEQFF

j_gene: TRBJ1-1
v_gene: TRBV5-4
abundance: .
CDR3aa: CASSLEDRLTEAFF

j_gene: TRBJ2-2
v_gene: TRBV18
abundance: .
CDR3aa: CASSPDLNTGELFF

j_gene: TRBJ2-3
v_gene: TRBV7-9
abundance: many
CDR3aa: CASSFKASGLTDTQYF

j_gene: TRBJ2-3
v_gene: TRBV6-5
abundance: few
CDR3aa: CASSSIAGTSGMNTQYF

j_gene: TRBJ2-5
v_gene: TRBV18
abundance: many
CDR3aa: CASSPPEGLETQYF

j_gene: TRBJ2-7
v_gene: TRBV6-2/TRBV6-3
abundance: .
CDR3aa: CASSDPLLGSYEQYF

j_gene: TRBJ1-1
v_gene: TRBV20-1
abundance: few
CDR3aa: CSARDPRVGSNTEAFF

j_gene: TRBJ2-1
v_gene: TRBV3-1
abundance: many
CDR3aa: CASSQDWRNEQFF

j_gene: TRBJ1-1
v_gene: TRBV3-1
abundance: many
CDR3aa: CASSQDYDLPEAFF

j_gene: TRBJ1-6
v_gene: TRBV7-8
abundance: many
CDR3aa: CASSLVPGQPLHF

j_gene: TRBJ2-7
v_gene: TRBV12-3/TRBV12-4
abundance: .
CDR3aa: CASTSTGSSYEQYF

j_gene: TRBJ1-1
v_gene: TRBV7-9
abundance: few
CDR3aa: CASSLDTTEAFF

j_gene: TRBJ1-4
v_gene: TRBV4-3
abundance: .
CDR3aa: CASSQVGRSDNEKLFF

j_gene: TRBJ2-1
v_gene: TRBV20-1
abundance: .
CDR3aa: CCARDSEGSNGSEQFF

j_gene: TRBJ1-1
v_gene: TRBV7-2
abundance: many
CDR3aa: CASSYQGARTEAFF

j_gene: TRBJ2-7
v_gene: TRBV7-8
abundance: .
CDR3aa: CASSLASSGSYEQYF

j_gene: TRBJ2-1
v_gene: TRBV5-1
abundance: many
CDR3aa: CASSLWLYDYNEQFF

j_gene: TRBJ2-7
v_gene: TRBV7-8
abundance: many
CDR3aa: CASTVARTHHEQYF

j_gene: TRBJ2-7
v_gene: TRBV9
abundance: few
CDR3aa: CASSVAWNPFYEQYF

j_gene: TRBJ2-7
v_gene: TRBV20-1
abundance: .
CDR3aa: CSAINGGNGEQYF

j_gene: TRBJ2-3
v_gene: TRBV29-1
abundance: few
CDR3aa: CSVVRPTSTDTQYF

j_gene: TRBJ2-7
v_gene: TRBV27
abundance: .
CDR3aa: CASSPTNYEQYF

j_gene: TRBJ2-7
v_gene: TRBV10-3
abundance: few
CDR3aa: CAISAGLAGEGYEQYF

j_gene: TRBJ2-7
v_gene: TRBV18
abundance: .
CDR3aa: CASSPLAGGVYEQYF

j_gene: TRBJ1-5
v_gene: TRBV20-1
abundance: few
CDR3aa: CSASRGQGASNQPQHF

j_gene: TRBJ2-7
v_gene: TRBV12-3/TRBV12-4
abundance: many
CDR3aa: CASTLGDSYYEQYF

j_gene: TRBJ2-1
v_gene: TRBV5-1
abundance: few
CDR3aa: CASSLYRDRGVRSYNEQFF

j_gene: TRBJ2-5
v_gene: TRBV7-6
abundance: many
CDR3aa: CASSFMTGRETQYF

j_gene: TRBJ1-2
v_gene: TRBV29-1
abundance: .
CDR3aa: CSVRPLENPNYGYTF

j_gene: TRBJ2-5
v_gene: TRBV20-1
abundance: .
CDR3aa: CSANEIRGLETQYF

j_gene: TRBJ2-2
v_gene: TRBV11-2
abundance: many
CDR3aa: CASSLLAGSMGELFF

j_gene: TRBJ2-6
v_gene: TRBV5-1
abundance: .
CDR3aa: CASSLGGPLGSSGANVLTF

j_gene: TRBJ2-1
v_gene: TRBV29-1
abundance: .
CDR3aa: CSAWGGYEQFF

j_gene: TRBJ2-2
v_gene: TRBV2
abundance: many
CDR3aa: CASSTDRGIGELFF

j_gene: TRBJ2-3
v_gene: TRBV5-1
abundance: few
CDR3aa: CASSASSSSTDTQYF

j_gene: TRBJ1-1
v_gene: TRBV11-2
abundance: few
CDR3aa: CASSLLRAGPLMNTEAFF

j_gene: TRBJ2-5
v_gene: TRBV4-3
abundance: many
CDR3aa: CASSQGSKRAGETQYF

j_gene: TRBJ2-7
v_gene: TRBV5-8
abundance: few
CDR3aa: CASTRLFGEQYF